One sample yielded the 26 T cell receptor beta chains listed below, sequenced in a study of T-cell memory formation after mild COVID-19. MiXCR, run by TCRdb on the 5' RACE reads, gives a single entry per CDR3 protein. The table lists about 410,000 distinct CDR3 sequences, more than 15% of them singletons. Sequenced sample: PBMCs or a T cell subset sorted from them (not recorded which). The receptors here all came from a man between 18 and 35 years old who had mild COVID-19 (a few samples of this study predate the infection). Cell type and time point are not known.

The genes are TRBV28 and TRBJ2-3; the match to TRBD2 covers 9 bases. The CDR3 runs 15 residues. CDR1 and CDR2 from the germline V gene are MDHEN and SYDVKM. V shed 6 bases and J 1 base; nucleotides not matched to a gene: 5. CDR3 region: CASRPRGGGTDTQYF. As DNA, the CDR3 is TGTGCCAGCAGACCGCGGGGGGGAGGCACAGATACGCAGTATTTT.

The J gene is TRBJ2-2, the V gene TRBV16, with D unresolved. The germline V and J ends were trimmed by 1 base and 5 bases, with 11 bases remaining between them. CDR1 is KGHSY, CDR2 FQNENV, per germline. This CDR3 has 15 amino acids. Here the CDR3 reads CASSQLTTQTGELFF. DNA of the CDR3: TGTGCCAGCAGCCAATTGACAACCCAAACCGGGGAGCTGTTTTTT.

This clonotype appeared many times. One end of the junction does not line up with germline, which may come from a read error. The rearrangement uses TRBV7-7 and TRBJ1-1; D is ambiguous. The CDR3 sequence is 13 residues long. Germline loops: CDR1 SSHAT, CDR2 FNYEAQ (reference sequence). The CDR3: CASSPTVNTEAFF. CDR3 coding DNA: TGTGCTAGCAGCCCGACCGTGAACACTGAAGCTTTCTTT.

This clonotype was detected once. A read error may account for a junction end that differs from germline. V and J are TRBV7-2 and TRBJ2-4; D remains unclear. This CDR3 comprises 14 residues. Germline V gives CDR1 SGHTA, CDR2 FQGNSA. The CDR3 protein is CDSSLVRIRSPQYF. The CDR3 DNA is TGTGACAGCAGCTTAGTTAGGATCCGCTCCCCCCAGTACTTC.

This clonotype was picked up a small number of times. V usage is TRBV10-3 and J usage is TRBJ2-1, with 7 bases aligning to TRBD2. V shed 10 bases, J shed 4 bases, and the junction held 7 bases outside the gene matches. The length of the CDR3 is 13 residues. CDR1 is ENHRY and CDR2 is SYGVKD in the germline V gene. CDR3 DNA: TGTGCCACCGATGGGGGGGAATACAATGAGCAGTTCTTC. Amino acid sequence: CATDGGEYNEQFF.

The chain employs TRBV10-2 and TRBJ1-2; possible D gene TRBD1, 5 bases. The CDR3 runs to 13 residues. Germline values: CDR1 WSHSY, CDR2 SAAADI. Trimming removed 2 bases at V and 2 bases at J, with 6 bases between. CDR3 nucleotide sequence: TGCGCCAGCAGTGAGGGGGGAAACTATGGCTACACCTTC. This sequence encodes CASSEGGNYGYTF.

This clonotype was found a few times. The V and J genes are TRBV19 and TRBJ2-1; D is ambiguous. CDR1 and CDR2 (germline): LNHDA, SQIVND (reference sequence). The CDR3 has 13 residues. V shed 9 bases and J shed 1 base, with 10 bases lying between them. CDR3 region: CASLGSSYNEQFF. The DNA of the CDR3 is TGTGCCAGCCTCGGTTCTTCCTACAATGAGCAGTTCTTC.

The chain has TRBV7-9 and TRBJ1-1; possibly TRBD1 for D (6 bases). Per the germline V gene, CDR1 is SEHNR and CDR2 is FQNEAQ (reference sequence). Trimming took 1 base from V and 5 from J, leaving 11 bases between them. The CDR3 runs to 14 residues. CDR3 coding DNA: TGTGCCAGCAGCTTAGGCGGGGGCTGGACTGAAGCTTTCTTT. Encoded protein: CASSLGGGWTEAFF.

This clonotype was observed a few times. The V gene is TRBV6-2 or TRBV6-3, the J gene TRBJ1-2, with a weak D call TRBD1 (6 bases). Trimming removed 2 bases from V and 6 bases from J, with 19 bases in between. The CDR3 is made up of 16 amino acids. Germline CDR1 reads MNHEY; CDR2 reads SVGEGT. The CDR3 nucleotides read TGTGCCAGCAGTTACGGAATCGGGGGCGCGGGCGATGGCTACACCTTC. It yields the protein CASSYGIGGAGDGYTF.

The V call is TRBV5-1, the J call TRBJ2-7; TRBD2 matches 9 bases. Trimming cost V 3 bases and J 3 bases; bases outside gene matches: 7. The germline V gene has CDR1 SGHRS and CDR2 YFSETQ. CDR3 length: 15 amino acids. CDR3 nucleotide sequence: TGCGCCAGCAGCTGGGATAGCGGGGGCAGCTACGAGCAGTACTTC. It codes for CASSWDSGGSYEQYF.

The gene calls are TRBV7-2 and TRBJ1-1; 8 bases are shared with TRBD1. Germline V lookup: CDR1 SGHTA, CDR2 FQGNSA. The CDR3 loop spans 15 amino acids. With 1 base clipped from V and 5 bases from J, the junction kept 6 bases outside the gene matches. The CDR3 here is CASSLVGQGGTEAFF. CDR3 nucleotides: TGTGCCAGCAGCTTAGTCGGACAGGGCGGAACTGAAGCTTTCTTT.

This clonotype has a handful of counts. The J gene is TRBJ1-6, the V gene TRBV7-9; D uncertain. This CDR3 spans 16 amino acids. The germline V gene encodes CDR1 SEHNR and CDR2 FQNEAQ (reference sequence). Trimming stripped 5 bases from V and 5 bases from J, with 16 bases between. The CDR3 sequence: CASSANAPGDNSPLHF. CDR3 in DNA: TGTGCCAGCAGCGCCAATGCCCCTGGAGATAATTCACCCCTCCACTTT.

This chain connects TRBV20-1 to TRBJ2-2, with D possibly TRBD1 on 5 matching bases. Trimming took 2 bases from V and 4 from J, leaving 8 bases between them. In germline, CDR1 is DFQATT, CDR2 SNEGSKA (reference sequence). CDR3 length: 13 amino acids. For the CDR3, the DNA is TGCAGTGCTAGAATGGACACCACCGGGGAGCTGTTTTTT. It codes for CSARMDTTGELFF.

The rearrangement uses TRBV6-5 and TRBJ1-4; D perhaps matches TRBD1 (5 bases). There are 13 residues in the CDR3. Trimming took 6 bases from V and 10 from J, leaving 15 bases between them. The germline gives CDR1 MNHEY, CDR2 SVGAGI. The CDR3 region is CASRDGGGGKLFF. CDR3 DNA sequence: TGTGCCAGCAGAGACGGCGGGGGAGGAAAACTGTTTTTT.

Many counts were recorded for this clonotype. The V and J genes are TRBV5-1 and TRBJ2-3; 10 positions match TRBD1. J was trimmed by 1 base and V by 4 bases; bases with no gene match: 9. The CDR3 runs to 17 residues. The germline V gene has CDR1 SGHRS and CDR2 YFSETQ. Here the CDR3 DNA reads TGCGCCAGCAGCAGGGACAGGGGTGTTAGGGGCACAGATACGCAGTATTTT. Its translation: CASSRDRGVRGTDTQYF.

The chain employs TRBV7-7 and TRBJ2-1, with 12 bases aligning to TRBD1. Per the germline V gene, CDR1 is SSHAT and CDR2 is FNYEAQ (reference sequence). The J segment lost 9 bases and the V segment lost 3 bases, leaving 3 bases of the junction unmatched. This CDR3 contains 14 residues. CDR3 protein: CASSLGQGAGEQFF. The CDR3, as DNA: TGTGCCAGCAGCTTGGGACAGGGGGCCGGTGAGCAGTTCTTC.

The chain joins TRBV3-1 to TRBJ2-7, with a tentative D call TRBD1 (6 bases). Germline V gene data show CDR1 as LGHDT and CDR2 as YNNKEL (reference sequence). The CDR3 is 12 residues long. Trimming removed 8 bases from V and 3 bases from J, with 11 bases in between. The CDR3 sequence is CASGRTDYEQYF. Written as DNA, the CDR3 is TGTGCCAGCGGTCGGACAGACTACGAGCAGTACTTC.

The J gene is TRBJ2-5, the V gene TRBV12-3 or TRBV12-4; TRBD2 aligns across 7 bases. The J segment lost 5 bases and the V segment lost 6 bases, leaving 15 bases of the junction unmatched. This CDR3 comprises 16 residues. Here the CDR3 DNA reads TGTGCCAGCAGCCCCCGGTGGAGCGGGACGGGCGAGACCCAGTACTTC. Amino acids: CASSPRWSGTGETQYF.

The chain's CDR3 is CASRRLGSGNTIYF. In DNA, the CDR3 is TGTGCCAGCAGGCGGTTGGGCTCTGGAAACACCATATATTTT. The chain combines TRBV7-2 with TRBJ1-3; the D is unclear. This CDR3 has 14 residues. Germline loops: CDR1 SGHTA, CDR2 FQGNSA. V lost 6 bases, J lost 0 bases, and 9 bases lay in between.

This chain joins TRBV5-1 and TRBJ1-2; TRBD1 matches at 9 bases. This CDR3 comprises 14 residues. Per the germline V gene, CDR1 is SGHRS and CDR2 is YFSETQ. With V trimmed by 4 bases and J by 6 bases, 7 bases remained unmatched. Here the CDR3 DNA reads TGCGCCAGCAGCCCGGACAGGGGAGGACATGGCTACACCTTC. Its translation is CASSPDRGGHGYTF.

This clonotype has a count of ten or more. One junction end does not reproduce the germline sequence, and a read error may be involved. J is TRBJ2-5 and V is TRBV7-7; D could derive from TRBD1 or TRBD2 (5 bases each). This CDR3 comprises 14 residues. From germline, CDR1 is SSHAT and CDR2 FNYEAQ (reference sequence). The CDR3 region has the DNA TGTGCTAGCAGCTTAGATGGGGGAGCGGAGACCCAGTACTTC. This translates into CASSLDGGAETQYF.

The chain is built from TRBV4-3 and TRBJ2-2; 10 positions agree with TRBD2. The CDR3 loop spans 18 amino acids. Unmatched junction bases numbered 9, after V lost 0 bases and J lost 5 bases. The V gene's germline CDR1 is LGHNA and CDR2 YSLEER. The CDR3 DNA is TGCGCCAGCAGCCAAGAAGGGCCAAGGACTAGCGGAACCGGGGAGCTGTTTTTT. It is translated as CASSQEGPRTSGTGELFF.

The chain carries TRBV18 and TRBJ2-7; 9 bases line up with TRBD2. V trimming: 3 bases; J trimming: 5 bases; junction bases outside the gene matches: 11. The CDR3 covers 16 residues. The V gene's germline CDR1 is KGHSH and CDR2 LQKENI. The CDR3 region is CASSPLAGGPGDEQYF. CDR3 in DNA: TGTGCCAGCTCACCGTTGGCGGGGGGGCCCGGCGACGAGCAGTACTTC.

This clonotype was counted ten times or more. This chain connects TRBV5-1 to TRBJ1-1, with D hard to call. Germline V CDR1 and CDR2: SGHRS, YFSETQ. The CDR3 is made up of 13 amino acids. V gave up 0 bases and J gave up 8 bases, with 11 bases separating them. The DNA for the CDR3 is TGCGCCAGCAGCTTGGCCGTCCATGCCGAAGCTTTCTTT. It encodes CASSLAVHAEAFF. Full variable domain (rest looked up from reference TRBV5-1 and TRBJ1-1): KAGVTQTPRYLIKTRGQQVTLSCSPISGHRSVSWYQQTPGQGLQFLFEYFSETQRNKGNFPGRFSGRQFSNSRSEMNVSTLELGDSALYLCASSLAVHAEAFFGQGTRLTVV.

The chain recombines TRBV6-2 or TRBV6-3 with TRBJ1-2; D is undetermined. The CDR3 has 15 residues. CDR1 is MNHEY and CDR2 is SVGEGT in the germline V gene. V gave up 0 bases and J gave up 5 bases, with 13 bases separating them. CDR3 bases: TGTGCCAGCAGTTACTCGGAACTCAACCCATATGGCTACACCTTC. It encodes CASSYSELNPYGYTF.

This clonotype was recorded a few times. In nucleotides, the CDR3 is TGCGCCAGCAGCCAAGGGGTGGGAGATACGCAGTATTTT. This codes for CASSQGVGDTQYF. The rearrangement links TRBV4-3 to TRBJ2-3, with unresolved D. Germline CDR1 is LGHNA and CDR2 is YSLEER. The CDR3 loop spans 13 amino acids. V lost 1 base and J 5 bases, leaving 7 bases between the germline ends.